Listed below are T cell receptor beta chains from one sample, sequenced in a study of cytomegalovirus exposure and HLA in healthy donors. The assay was immunoSEQ multiplex PCR, and TCRdb's table has in-frame clones only and misses some. Here the sample spans some 160,000 clones, approximately 78% being singletons. Sequencing used PBMCs. The receptors come from a male donor in good health and CMV-seronegative. Each CDR3 is given with its conserved first and last residue. D genes are given only for firm matches. Expanded clones get a size class; other rows say once, few or many, or leave the size out.

J gene	D gene	clone size	V gene	CDR3 DNA	CDR3 protein
TRBJ2-5	TRBD1	-	TRBV5-1	TGCGCCAGCAGCTTGGGGACAGGCGAGGAGACCCAGTACTTC	CASSLGTGEETQYF
TRBJ2-3	TRBD1	-	TRBV11-2	TGTGCCAGCAGCTTGGTCGGGACAGGCCGCACAGATACGCAGTATTTT	CASSLVGTGRTDTQYF
TRBJ2-3	TRBD2	few	TRBV7-9	TGTGCCAGCAGCTCCCCCCCGGGACTAGCGGGAGGAGGTGCAGATACGCAGTATTTT	CASSSPPGLAGGGADTQYF
TRBJ2-1	-	-	TRBV15	TGTGCCACCAGCAGAGTTACTATGGAGCAGTTCTTC	CATSRVTMEQFF
TRBJ2-2	TRBD1	-	TRBV9	TGTGCCAGCAGCGTTGGGGCCGGGACAGGGACATACACCGGGGAGCTGTTTTTT	CASSVGAGTGTYTGELFF
TRBJ1-2	TRBD1	-	TRBV4-1	TGCGCCAGCAGCCAACCCACGACAGGGAGGCTCTCCTATGGCTACACCTTC	CASSQPTTGRLSYGYTF
TRBJ2-7	TRBD2	-	TRBV28	TGTGCCAGCAGTTTAGGGCTAGCGGGAGCCTCCTACGAGCAGTACTTC	CASSLGLAGASYEQYF
TRBJ2-7	-	-	TRBV6-5	TGTGCCAGCAGTTACGGAGGGTTCACCTACGAGCAGTACTTC	CASSYGGFTYEQYF
TRBJ2-3	TRBD2	-	TRBV28	TGTGCCAGCAGGCCGACTAGCGGACCCCCCACAGATACGCAGTATTTT	CASRPTSGPPTDTQYF
TRBJ2-1	TRBD2	-	TRBV27	TGTGCCAGCAGTTTGCGGGGGACTAGCGGGACAGATGAGCAGTTCTTC	CASSLRGTSGTDEQFF
TRBJ1-1	-	few	TRBV18	TGTGCCAGCTCACCACCTGGGGCACCGAACACTGAAGCTTTCTTT	CASSPPGAPNTEAFF
TRBJ1-2	-	once	TRBV7-2	TGTGCCAGCAGCTTATATAGGGGGAATGTGGAGGGCTACACCTTC	CASSLYRGNVEGYTF
TRBJ1-2	-	-	TRBV5-1	TGCGCCAGCAGCTATGCAGACTATGGCTACACCTTC	CASSYADYGYTF
TRBJ1-4	TRBD1	-	TRBV4-2	TGTGCCAGCAGCCAAGCTGCTGGGACAGTGAATGAAAAACTGTTTTTT	CASSQAAGTVNEKLFF
TRBJ1-3	-	-	TRBV9	TGTGCCAGCAGCGTAGCCAGCTCTGGAAACACCATATATTTT	CASSVASSGNTIYF
TRBJ1-2	TRBD1	-	TRBV7-2	TGTGCCAGCAGCTTAGCCCGGACAGGGGAAGGCTACACCTTC	CASSLARTGEGYTF
TRBJ2-3	TRBD2	-	TRBV4-3	TGCGCCAGCAGTAAAACGATAGCGGGAGTGGCAGATACGCAGTATTTT	CASSKTIAGVADTQYF
TRBJ2-1	TRBD1	few	TRBV5-1	TGCGCCAGCAGCTTGGGACAGGGGGGTGAGCAGTTCTTC	CASSLGQGGEQFF
TRBJ2-1	-	-	TRBV7-9	TGTGCCAGCAGCATATACAATGAGCAGTTCTTC	CASSIYNEQFF
TRBJ2-1	TRBD2	few	TRBV7-6	TGTGCCAGCAGCCCCCGAGGACTAGCGGGGGGCCATGAGCAGTTCTTC	CASSPRGLAGGHEQFF
TRBJ1-4	TRBD1	-	TRBV2	TGTGCCAGCAGTCCCCAGGGGGTGATTAATGAAAAACTGTTTTTT	CASSPQGVINEKLFF
TRBJ2-5	TRBD1	-	TRBV30	TGTGCCTGGAGGGGCACGGGACAGCAAGAGACCCAGTACTTC	CAWRGTGQQETQYF
TRBJ1-1	-	-	TRBV7-8	TGTGCCAGCGGCGACACCCTCTTGGCGAACACTGAAGCTTTCTTT	CASGDTLLANTEAFF
TRBJ2-7	TRBD1	-	TRBV4-3	TGCGCCAGCAGCCAAGGACCGGGACAGGGGTCCTACGAGCAGTACTTC	CASSQGPGQGSYEQYF
TRBJ1-1	-	-	TRBV27	TGTGCCAGCAGTTTCGTAGGCGGCACTGAAGCTTTCTTT	CASSFVGGTEAFF
TRBJ2-2	-	-	TRBV7-9	TGTGCCAGCAGCTCCCACTTCAACACCGGGGAGCTGTTTTTT	CASSSHFNTGELFF
TRBJ1-1	-	-	TRBV6-5	TGTGCCAGCAGTCCGGACAGACCTACGACTGAAGCTTTCTTT	CASSPDRPTTEAFF
TRBJ1-2	TRBD1	-	TRBV9	TGTGCCAGCAGCTATAACCGGGACAGGGATATCTATGGCTACACCTTC	CASSYNRDRDIYGYTF
TRBJ2-7	TRBD1	few	TRBV18	TGTGCCAGCTCACCCGGGACAGGGCCCTACGAGCAGTACTTC	CASSPGTGPYEQYF
TRBJ2-4	TRBD2	few	TRBV5-8	TGTGCCAGCAGCTTGGGGGGGGGTTCGGCCAAAAACATTCAGTACTTC	CASSLGGGSAKNIQYF
TRBJ1-2	TRBD1	-	TRBV19	TGTGCCAGTAGTATAACAGGGGATAGAGGCTACACCTTC	CASSITGDRGYTF
TRBJ2-7	-	-	TRBV7-8	TGTGCCAGCAGCTTAGGCGAGTACGAGCAGTACTTC	CASSLGEYEQYF
TRBJ2-5	-	-	TRBV29-1	TGCAGCGCCGACGGCAGGGGTGGCGAGACCCAGTACTTC	CSADGRGGETQYF
TRBJ2-1	TRBD1	-	TRBV27	TGTGCCAGCAGTTTAGCAGACAGGGGGCATCAGGATGAGCAGTTCTTC	CASSLADRGHQDEQFF
TRBJ1-4	-	-	TRBV7-8	TGTGCCAGCAGCTTAGGGGCCACTAATGAAAAACTGTTTTTT	CASSLGATNEKLFF
TRBJ1-3	-	-	TRBV7-2	TGTGCCAGCAGCTTATCACCCGGCTCTGGAAACACCATATATTTT	CASSLSPGSGNTIYF
TRBJ1-4	TRBD1	-	TRBV4-1	TGCGCCAGCAGCAACCGGGACAGGGTTAATGAAAAACTGTTTTTT	CASSNRDRVNEKLFF
TRBJ1-3	TRBD1	-	TRBV4-2	TGTGCCAGCAGCCAAGAGTGGACAGGGGGCACTGGAAACACCATATATTTT	CASSQEWTGGTGNTIYF
TRBJ2-2	TRBD1	-	TRBV14	TGTGCCAGCAGCCAACCGGGACAGGGTATAAGGGAGCTGTTTTTT	CASSQPGQGIRELFF
TRBJ2-7	TRBD2	-	TRBV28	TGTGCCAGCAGTCGTGCCGGGACTAGCGGCTCCTACGAGCAGTACTTC	CASSRAGTSGSYEQYF
TRBJ2-3	TRBD2	-	TRBV9	TGTGCCAGCAGCGTAGACGGGGGGTCCACAGATACGCAGTATTTT	CASSVDGGSTDTQYF
TRBJ2-5	-	-	TRBV27	TGTGCCAGCAGTTTAGGAAGGGAGACGGGGACCCAGTACTTC	CASSLGRETGTQYF